A selection of T cell receptor beta chains follows, all from one sample in a study of beta chain features in type 1 diabetes. Profiled with immunoSEQ multiplex PCR; TCRdb holds only in-frame clones, not every one. This repertoire shows 500,000 to 700,000 clones, about 14% found once; its top ten account for roughly 0.098%. Sequencing used naive CD4+ T cells from blood. The receptor source for this set is a man younger than 35 in good health. Both conserved end residues are part of each CDR3. D genes are given only for firm matches. Size is omitted from some rows. Given values are once, few, many or a class for expanded clones.

abundance: .
j_gene: TRBJ1-3
d_gene: .
v_gene: TRBV14
CDR3aa: CASSERPLARVSGNTIYF
CDR3nt: TGTGCCAGCAGCGAAAGGCCCCTAGCAAGGGTCTCTGGAAACACCATATATTTT

abundance: many
j_gene: TRBJ2-1
d_gene: TRBD2
v_gene: TRBV10-3
CDR3aa: CATRAGGNEQFF
CDR3nt: TGTGCCACCCGCGCGGGAGGGAATGAGCAGTTCTTC

abundance: .
j_gene: TRBJ2-1
d_gene: .
v_gene: TRBV10-3
CDR3aa: CAISEIHEQFF
CDR3nt: TGTGCCATCAGTGAAATCCATGAGCAGTTCTTC

abundance: few
j_gene: TRBJ1-4
d_gene: .
v_gene: TRBV7-2
CDR3aa: CASSLVFGNSATNEKLFF
CDR3nt: TGTGCCAGCAGCTTAGTCTTCGGAAACAGTGCAACTAATGAAAAACTGTTTTTT

abundance: few
j_gene: TRBJ2-5
d_gene: TRBD1
v_gene: TRBV11-2
CDR3aa: CASSRGTGKETQYF
CDR3nt: TGTGCCAGCAGCCGGGGGACAGGGAAAGAGACCCAGTACTTC

abundance: .
j_gene: TRBJ2-3
d_gene: TRBD2
v_gene: TRBV9
CDR3aa: CASSAPGLADTQYF
CDR3nt: TGTGCCAGCAGCGCTCCGGGACTAGCAGATACGCAGTATTTT

abundance: few
j_gene: TRBJ2-7
d_gene: .
v_gene: TRBV7-2
CDR3aa: CASSPRDITYEQYF
CDR3nt: TGTGCCAGCAGTCCCCGGGACATCACCTACGAGCAGTACTTC

abundance: .
j_gene: TRBJ2-7
d_gene: .
v_gene: TRBV7-2
CDR3aa: CASSLPGKALLRSYEQYF
CDR3nt: TGTGCCAGCAGCTTACCCGGAAAGGCCCTTTTAAGGTCCTACGAGCAGTACTTC

abundance: .
j_gene: TRBJ1-5
d_gene: .
v_gene: TRBV30
CDR3aa: CAWSVFSGAGQPQHF
CDR3nt: TGTGCCTGGAGTGTATTTTCGGGGGCCGGTCAGCCCCAGCATTTT

abundance: few
j_gene: TRBJ2-3
d_gene: TRBD2
v_gene: TRBV4-3
CDR3aa: CASSQDRGGGTSPSTDTQYF
CDR3nt: TGCGCCAGCAGCCAAGATCGGGGCGGGGGGACCTCCCCTAGCACAGATACGCAGTATTTT

abundance: few
j_gene: TRBJ2-6
d_gene: .
v_gene: TRBV6-6
CDR3aa: CASSYASGTGANVLTF
CDR3nt: TGTGCCAGCAGTTACGCCTCAGGGACTGGGGCCAACGTCCTGACTTTC

abundance: few
j_gene: TRBJ2-5
d_gene: TRBD1
v_gene: TRBV5-4
CDR3aa: CAIGQGARETQYF
CDR3nt: TGTGCCATTGGACAGGGGGCGCGGGAGACCCAGTACTTC

abundance: .
j_gene: TRBJ2-5
d_gene: .
v_gene: TRBV9
CDR3aa: CASSVGIAAGETQYF
CDR3nt: TGTGCCAGCAGCGTAGGAATAGCGGCGGGGGAGACCCAGTACTTC

abundance: few
j_gene: TRBJ2-1
d_gene: .
v_gene: TRBV28
CDR3aa: CASTLGGGLINEQFF
CDR3nt: TGTGCCAGCACCCTAGGGGGGGGGCTAATCAATGAGCAGTTCTTC

abundance: few
j_gene: TRBJ2-3
d_gene: TRBD2
v_gene: TRBV7-3
CDR3aa: CASSSTSGPNTQYF
CDR3nt: TGTGCCAGCAGCTCCACTAGCGGCCCCAACACGCAGTATTTT

abundance: few
j_gene: TRBJ2-1
d_gene: .
v_gene: TRBV18
CDR3aa: CASSPQGLEEQFF
CDR3nt: TGTGCCAGCTCACCGCAGGGGTTGGAGGAGCAGTTCTTC

abundance: .
j_gene: TRBJ1-1
d_gene: .
v_gene: TRBV23-1
CDR3aa: CASLGGFEVNTEAFF
CDR3nt: TGCGCCAGCCTTGGGGGGTTCGAGGTGAACACTGAAGCTTTCTTT

abundance: .
j_gene: TRBJ2-5
d_gene: .
v_gene: TRBV4-1
CDR3aa: CASSQEMGETQYF
CDR3nt: TGCGCCAGCAGCCAAGAGATGGGAGAGACCCAGTACTTC

abundance: few
j_gene: TRBJ2-5
d_gene: .
v_gene: TRBV9
CDR3aa: CASSVEGAPGETQYF
CDR3nt: TGTGCCAGCAGCGTAGAAGGGGCCCCGGGAGAGACCCAGTACTTC

abundance: few
j_gene: TRBJ1-1
d_gene: .
v_gene: TRBV28
CDR3aa: CASSFRTRRAFF
CDR3nt: TGTGCCAGCAGTTTCCGGACTAGGAGGGCTTTCTTT

abundance: .
j_gene: TRBJ1-2
d_gene: .
v_gene: TRBV30
CDR3aa: CAWNLVLGRIYGYTF
CDR3nt: TGTGCCTGGAACCTTGTCCTCGGGAGAATCTATGGCTACACCTTC

abundance: few
j_gene: TRBJ1-1
d_gene: .
v_gene: TRBV18
CDR3aa: CASSPKGPPRALNTEAFF
CDR3nt: TGTGCCAGCTCACCAAAAGGACCCCCCCGGGCCCTGAACACTGAAGCTTTCTTT

abundance: few
j_gene: TRBJ1-5
d_gene: .
v_gene: TRBV9
CDR3aa: CASSVQGNQPQHF
CDR3nt: TGTGCCAGCAGCGTTCAGGGGAATCAGCCCCAGCATTTT

abundance: .
j_gene: TRBJ2-5
d_gene: TRBD2
v_gene: TRBV27
CDR3aa: CASRSGLAGGETQYF
CDR3nt: TGTGCCAGCAGGTCGGGACTAGCGGGAGGGGAGACCCAGTACTTC

abundance: few
j_gene: TRBJ2-5
d_gene: .
v_gene: TRBV7-6
CDR3aa: CASSPGGQETQYF
CDR3nt: TGTGCCAGCAGCCCCGGCGGCCAAGAGACCCAGTACTTC

abundance: .
j_gene: TRBJ2-3
d_gene: .
v_gene: TRBV6-6
CDR3aa: CASSYGSSRTDTQYF
CDR3nt: TGTGCCAGCAGTTACGGGTCCTCCCGCACAGATACGCAGTATTTT

abundance: few
j_gene: TRBJ2-5
d_gene: .
v_gene: TRBV14
CDR3aa: CASSLIQGGETQYF
CDR3nt: TGTGCCAGCAGCCTAATCCAGGGTGGGGAGACCCAGTACTTC

abundance: .
j_gene: TRBJ2-3
d_gene: TRBD1
v_gene: TRBV7-6
CDR3aa: CASSQDRPTTDTQYF
CDR3nt: TGTGCCAGCAGCCAGGACAGGCCTACCACAGATACGCAGTATTTT

abundance: .
j_gene: TRBJ2-6
d_gene: .
v_gene: TRBV5-1
CDR3aa: CASSLDSSGANVLTF
CDR3nt: TGCGCCAGCAGCCTCGACAGCTCTGGGGCCAACGTCCTGACTTTC

abundance: .
j_gene: TRBJ2-3
d_gene: .
v_gene: TRBV4-2
CDR3aa: CASSQGQDTQYF
CDR3nt: TGTGCCAGCAGCCAAGGACAGGATACGCAGTATTTT

abundance: few
j_gene: TRBJ2-7
d_gene: .
v_gene: TRBV11-2
CDR3aa: CASSLEATGLYEQYF
CDR3nt: TGTGCCAGCAGCTTAGAAGCCACAGGACTATACGAGCAGTACTTC

abundance: few
j_gene: TRBJ1-2
d_gene: .
v_gene: TRBV6-1
CDR3aa: CASSEVGGKDYGYTF
CDR3nt: TGTGCCAGCAGTGAAGTAGGGGGAAAGGACTATGGCTACACCTTC

abundance: .
j_gene: TRBJ1-6
d_gene: .
v_gene: TRBV9
CDR3aa: CASSVAPGVNNSPLHF
CDR3nt: TGTGCCAGCAGCGTAGCTCCAGGGGTTAACAATTCACCCCTCCACTTT

abundance: few
j_gene: TRBJ1-2
d_gene: .
v_gene: TRBV4-3
CDR3aa: CASSQETAVNYGYTF
CDR3nt: TGCGCCAGCAGCCAAGAGACAGCAGTCAACTATGGCTACACCTTC

abundance: .
j_gene: TRBJ1-1
d_gene: .
v_gene: TRBV28
CDR3aa: CASSLPNTEAFF
CDR3nt: TGTGCCAGCAGTTTACCTAACACTGAAGCTTTCTTT

abundance: .
j_gene: TRBJ1-6
d_gene: .
v_gene: TRBV7-2
CDR3aa: CASSSDKAYNSPLHF
CDR3nt: TGTGCCAGCAGCTCGGACAAGGCCTATAATTCACCCCTCCACTTT

abundance: .
j_gene: TRBJ2-1
d_gene: TRBD1
v_gene: TRBV9
CDR3aa: CASSVGPTGGLSYNEQFF
CDR3nt: TGTGCCAGCAGCGTAGGACCTACAGGGGGCCTATCCTACAATGAGCAGTTCTTC

abundance: few
j_gene: TRBJ2-1
d_gene: .
v_gene: TRBV7-2
CDR3aa: CASSSTTYNEQFF
CDR3nt: TGTGCCAGCAGTTCAACTACCTACAATGAGCAGTTCTTC

abundance: .
j_gene: TRBJ2-4
d_gene: .
v_gene: TRBV7-9
CDR3aa: CASSFEDRKNIQYF
CDR3nt: TGTGCCAGCAGCTTCGAGGACAGAAAAAACATTCAGTACTTC

abundance: .
j_gene: TRBJ2-7
d_gene: TRBD1
v_gene: TRBV5-4
CDR3aa: CASSLGGTGFYAYEQYF
CDR3nt: TGTGCCAGCAGCTTGGGTGGGACAGGGTTTTACGCCTACGAGCAGTACTTC

abundance: .
j_gene: TRBJ2-7
d_gene: TRBD2
v_gene: TRBV28
CDR3aa: CASSFGRGGYEQYF
CDR3nt: TGTGCCAGCAGTTTTGGGAGGGGAGGCTACGAGCAGTACTTC

abundance: .
j_gene: TRBJ2-7
d_gene: .
v_gene: TRBV11-1
CDR3aa: CASSPRMWGASYEQYF
CDR3nt: TGTGCCAGCAGCCCTCGTATGTGGGGCGCCTCCTACGAGCAGTACTTC

abundance: .
j_gene: TRBJ2-7
d_gene: TRBD1
v_gene: TRBV6-5
CDR3aa: CATLPRDRGDEQYF
CDR3nt: TGTGCCACCCTACCCCGGGACAGGGGGGACGAGCAGTACTTC

abundance: few
j_gene: TRBJ2-5
d_gene: .
v_gene: TRBV28
CDR3aa: CATLSPETQYF
CDR3nt: TGTGCCACGCTTTCCCCAGAGACCCAGTACTTC

abundance: few
j_gene: TRBJ2-3
d_gene: .
v_gene: TRBV7-8
CDR3aa: CASSLVQRATDTQYF
CDR3nt: TGTGCCAGCAGCTTAGTCCAGCGGGCCACAGATACGCAGTATTTT

abundance: .
j_gene: TRBJ2-5
d_gene: .
v_gene: TRBV18
CDR3aa: CASSRGQNQETQYF
CDR3nt: TGTGCCAGCTCCAGAGGACAGAACCAAGAGACCCAGTACTTC

abundance: few
j_gene: TRBJ2-1
d_gene: .
v_gene: TRBV25-1
CDR3aa: CASSDLRAGQYNEQFF
CDR3nt: TGTGCCAGCAGCGACTTGAGGGCAGGGCAGTACAATGAGCAGTTCTTC

abundance: .
j_gene: TRBJ2-7
d_gene: .
v_gene: TRBV21-1
CDR3aa: CASSKDRSYEQYF
CDR3nt: TGTGCCAGCAGCAAGGACAGATCCTACGAGCAGTACTTC

abundance: few
j_gene: TRBJ2-5
d_gene: .
v_gene: TRBV28
CDR3aa: CASSSPGLGTQYF
CDR3nt: TGTGCCAGCAGCTCACCGGGACTCGGGACCCAGTACTTC

abundance: few
j_gene: TRBJ2-1
d_gene: .
v_gene: TRBV6-5
CDR3aa: CASSYSIHNEQFF
CDR3nt: TGTGCCAGCAGTTACTCGATCCACAATGAGCAGTTCTTC

abundance: .
j_gene: TRBJ2-5
d_gene: TRBD1
v_gene: TRBV28
CDR3aa: CASSARDRGPETQYF
CDR3nt: TGTGCCAGCAGTGCAAGGGACAGGGGGCCGGAGACCCAGTACTTC

abundance: .
j_gene: TRBJ2-1
d_gene: .
v_gene: TRBV11-1
CDR3aa: CASSLGAYNEQFF
CDR3nt: TGTGCCAGCAGCTTGGGAGCTTACAATGAGCAGTTCTTC

abundance: once
j_gene: TRBJ1-2
d_gene: .
v_gene: TRBV11-1
CDR3aa: CASSLDTIYGYTF
CDR3nt: TGTGCCAGCAGCCTCGACACCATCTATGGCTACACCTTC

abundance: few
j_gene: TRBJ2-3
d_gene: TRBD2
v_gene: TRBV10-3
CDR3aa: CAKSGRIGDTQYF
CDR3nt: TGTGCCAAAAGCGGGAGAATAGGGGATACGCAGTATTTT